This T cell receptor beta chain was recovered during a study of T cell repertoires in aging, cancer and after chemotherapy. Study-wide findings and caveats: Untreated cancer patients had significantly lower blood TCR diversity than age-matched healthy donors. Healthy donors lost TCR diversity with age mainly through richness, cancer patients through richness and evenness.

TCR beta rearrangements were amplified from peripheral blood genomic DNA. Points on this clonotype: As yet, its antigen is unknown.

TRB rearrangements spanning V, D and J were amplified using mixed TRB-A/B primers. TCRdb reanalysed the multiplex PCR reads using MiXCR and keeps one entry per CDR3 protein. The sample includes about 7,400 distinct CDR3 sequences, roughly two fifths seen only once; the top ten take just under 15%. The sequence derives from a human donor in good health. Sequencing was performed on blood.

CDR3 bases: TGTGCCAGCAGCGTAGCCGGGGGCGGGCAAGAGACCCAGTACTTC. This gives the protein CASSVAGGGQETQYF. The chain uses TRBV5-6 and TRBJ2-5, with D perhaps TRBD1 or TRBD2 (6 bases each). The CDR3 consists of 15 residues. Trimming removed 4 bases at V and 2 bases at J, with 15 bases between. The germline V gene encodes CDR1 SGHDT and CDR2 YYEEEE. The complete variable domain, with remaining parts taken from reference TRBV5-6 and TRBJ2-5, reads DAGVTQSPTHLIKTRGQQVTLRCSPKSGHDTVSWYQQALGQGPQFIFQYYEEEERQRGNFPDRFSGHQFPNYSSELNVNALLLGDSALYLCASSVAGGGQETQYFGPGTRLLVL.